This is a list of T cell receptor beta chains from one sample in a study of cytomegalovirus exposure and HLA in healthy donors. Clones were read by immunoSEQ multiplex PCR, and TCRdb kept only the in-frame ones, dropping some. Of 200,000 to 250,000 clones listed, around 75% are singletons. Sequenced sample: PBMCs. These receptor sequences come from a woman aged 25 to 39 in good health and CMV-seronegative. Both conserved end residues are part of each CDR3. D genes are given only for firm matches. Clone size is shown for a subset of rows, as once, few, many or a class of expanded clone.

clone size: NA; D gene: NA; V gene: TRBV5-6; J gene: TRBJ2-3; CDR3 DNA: TGTGCCAGCAGCTTGGGGGTGGCCGAGGGTGCAGATACGCAGTATTTT; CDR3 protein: CASSLGVAEGADTQYF
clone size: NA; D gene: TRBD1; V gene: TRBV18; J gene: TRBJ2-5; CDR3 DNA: TGTGCCAGCTCACCGAACCGGGGACAGCTTGGGGAGACCCAGTACTTC; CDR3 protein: CASSPNRGQLGETQYF
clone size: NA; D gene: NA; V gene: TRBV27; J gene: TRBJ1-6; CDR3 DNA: TGTGCCAGCAGTCCCCTCGGGTATAATTCACCCCTCCACTTT; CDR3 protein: CASSPLGYNSPLHF
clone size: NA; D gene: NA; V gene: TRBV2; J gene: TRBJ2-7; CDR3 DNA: TGTGCCAGCAGTGAGGGTAGCTTGAGCTCCTACGAGCAGTACTTC; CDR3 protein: CASSEGSLSSYEQYF
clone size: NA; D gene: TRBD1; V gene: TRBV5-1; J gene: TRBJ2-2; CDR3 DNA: TGCGCCAGCAGCCAAACAGGGGGCAACACCGGGGAGCTGTTTTTT; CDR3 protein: CASSQTGGNTGELFF
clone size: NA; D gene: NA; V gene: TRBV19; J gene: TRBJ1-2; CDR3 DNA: TGTGCCAGTAGTAACCAGGGTGGGTATGGCTACACCTTC; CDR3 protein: CASSNQGGYGYTF
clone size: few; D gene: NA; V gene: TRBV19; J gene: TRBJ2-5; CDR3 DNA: TGTGCCAGTAGTATAGGTGGTCAGGGTTTATTCGAGACCCAGTACTTC; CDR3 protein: CASSIGGQGLFETQYF
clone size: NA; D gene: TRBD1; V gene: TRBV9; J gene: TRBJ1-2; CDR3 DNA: TGTGCCAGCAGCGTCCAGGCAGGGGGCCATGGCTACACCTTC; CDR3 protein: CASSVQAGGHGYTF
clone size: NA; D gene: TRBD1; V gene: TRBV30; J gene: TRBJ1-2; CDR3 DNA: TGTGCCTGGAGTACGGCAGGGGGAGATGACTATGGCTACACCTTC; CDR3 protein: CAWSTAGGDDYGYTF
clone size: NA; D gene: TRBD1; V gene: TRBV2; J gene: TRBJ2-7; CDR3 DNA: TGTGCCAGCAGCCAAGGACAGGACTACGAGCAGTACTTC; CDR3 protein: CASSQGQDYEQYF
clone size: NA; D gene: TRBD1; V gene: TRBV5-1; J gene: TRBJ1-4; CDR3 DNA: TGCGCCAGCAGCTTGGAGGGACAGGCGTTTGAAAAACTGTTTTTT; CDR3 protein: CASSLEGQAFEKLFF